Listed here are 27 T cell receptor beta chains from one sample, sequenced in a study of blood T cell repertoires in COVID-19. Profiled with immunoSEQ multiplex PCR; TCRdb holds only in-frame clones, not every one. The table lists roughly 300,000 clones, roughly nine tenths of them singletons. The sample consisted of peripheral blood. These receptors came from a woman aged 25-40 years with COVID-19, enrolled during active disease.

The chain has TRBV4-2 and TRBJ2-3, with 8 bases lining up with TRBD2. The CDR3 is 16 residues long. V trimming: 0 bases; J trimming: 5 bases; junction bases outside the gene matches: 7. Germline V lookup: CDR1 LGHNA, CDR2 YNFKEQ. The CDR3 is CASSQEWTSTIDTQYF. CDR3 DNA: TGTGCCAGCAGCCAAGAGTGGACTAGCACCATAGATACGCAGTATTTT.

The chain carries TRBV6-5 and TRBJ2-2, with D maybe TRBD1 (6 bases). Germline loops: CDR1 MNHEY, CDR2 SVGAGI. The CDR3 contains 13 residues. V was shortened by 6 bases and J by 5 bases, with 10 bases between the two germline ends. CDR3 amino acids: CASSLDRTGELFF. The CDR3 region has the DNA TGTGCCAGCAGCCTCGACAGGACCGGGGAGCTGTTTTTT.

This chain links TRBV5-1 with TRBJ2-7; the match to TRBD1 covers 8 bases. This CDR3 spans 17 amino acids. Germline trimming cut 4 bases from V and 5 bases from J; bases unmatched to any gene: 17. In germline, CDR1 is SGHRS, CDR2 YFSETQ. CDR3 protein: CASSLWMGRGRLDEQYF. Written as DNA, the CDR3 is TGCGCCAGCAGCCTATGGATGGGCAGGGGGCGGTTGGACGAGCAGTACTTC.

This clone was seen just once. The sample contains more than one DNA sequence encoding this CDR3. This chain uses TRBV6-5 with TRBJ1-1; D is perhaps TRBD1 (6 bases). Trimming removed 0 bases at V and 0 bases at J, with 8 bases between. The CDR3 runs 15 residues. Germline V gene data show CDR1 as MNHEY and CDR2 as SVGAGI. CDR3 sequence: CASSYSAGVNTEAFF. Here the CDR3 DNA reads TGTGCCAGCAGTTACTCGGCAGGGGTGAACACTGAAGCTTTCTTT.

Only one count was recorded for this clone. The chain couples TRBV29-1 to TRBJ2-7; TRBD2 agrees at 13 bases. Germline loops: CDR1 SQVTM, CDR2 ANQGSEA. CDR3 length: 14 residues. J lost 5 bases, V lost 2 bases, and 3 bases had no gene match. The CDR3 is CSVELGLAGDEQYF. The CDR3 DNA reads TGCAGCGTTGAACTAGGACTAGCGGGAGACGAGCAGTACTTC.

The genes are TRBV28 and TRBJ1-5; D is perhaps TRBD1 (5 bases). Deletions cut 0 bases from V and 11 bases from J, with 8 bases between. The CDR3 covers 12 residues. Per the germline V gene, CDR1 is MDHEN and CDR2 is SYDVKM. CDR3 sequence: CASSLWAQAQHF. The CDR3 coding sequence is TGTGCCAGCAGTTTATGGGCACAGGCCCAGCATTTT.

The rearrangement joins TRBV14 to TRBJ1-5; no clear D gene. V was trimmed by 1 base and J by 9 bases, leaving 10 bases between them. The length of the CDR3 is 13 residues. Germline V gene data show CDR1 as SGHDN and CDR2 as FVKESK. Here the CDR3 DNA reads TGTGCCAGCAGCCAAGGGGCCCCCTGGCCCCAGCATTTT. Amino acid sequence: CASSQGAPWPQHF.

CDR3 residues: CAIRPSTGGRDGYTF. The CDR3 nucleotides read TGTGCCATCAGACCCTCGACAGGGGGTAGGGATGGCTACACCTTC. The gene calls are TRBV10-3 and TRBJ1-2, with 9 bases fitting TRBD1. Germline V gene sequence: CDR1 ENHRY, CDR2 SYGVKD. V shed 6 bases and J 6 bases; nucleotides not matched to a gene: 11. CDR3 length: 15 amino acids.

This clone was detected only a few times. The chain uses TRBV5-4 and TRBJ2-7; tentatively, D is TRBD1 (5 bases). The CDR3 is made up of 13 amino acids. Germline V gives CDR1 SGHNT, CDR2 YYREEE (reference sequence). The germline V and J ends were trimmed by 2 bases and 4 bases, with 10 bases remaining between them. The CDR3 spells CASSFGARYEQYF. The CDR3 DNA follows: TGTGCCAGCAGCTTTGGGGCGAGATACGAGCAGTACTTC.

This clone showed up just once. This chain links TRBV9 with TRBJ2-7; TRBD1 matches at 7 bases. Germline CDR1 SGDLS, CDR2 YYNGEE. The CDR3 has 15 amino acids. V dropped 0 bases and J dropped 4; count of bases not matched to a gene: 7. CDR3: CASSVGQGEWYEQYF. CDR3 sequence (DNA): TGTGCCAGCAGCGTAGGCCAGGGGGAATGGTACGAGCAGTACTTC.

The gene calls are TRBV28 and TRBJ2-7; 7 positions agree with TRBD1. CDR1 MDHEN and CDR2 SYDVKM come from the germline V gene. The V and J ends lost 8 bases and 1 base, in that order; junction bases with no gene match: 5. The CDR3 is 13 residues long. CDR3 protein: CASCPGQSYEQYF. In nucleotides, the CDR3 is TGTGCCAGCTGTCCGGGACAGTCCTACGAGCAGTACTTC.

This chain connects TRBV27 to TRBJ1-1; no firm D call. The CDR3 sequence is 13 residues long. V was clipped by 4 bases and J by 10 bases, with 16 bases between them. The germline gives CDR1 MNHEY, CDR2 SMNVEV (reference sequence). The DNA for the CDR3 is TGTGCCAGCAGTTCCACCGGGGAGGGCGGAGCTTTCTTT. The encoded protein is CASSSTGEGGAFF.

The genes are TRBV6-5 and TRBJ2-3; TRBD1 matches at 11 bases. V shed 8 bases and J 5 bases; nucleotides not matched to a gene: 9. The CDR3 spans 15 residues. Per the germline V gene, CDR1 is MNHEY and CDR2 is SVGAGI. The CDR3 region has the DNA TGTGCCAGCGGTCGGGACAGGGGGGCCGGAGATACGCAGTATTTT. The encoded protein is CASGRDRGAGDTQYF.

The J gene is TRBJ1-1, the V gene TRBV18, with 8 bases that match TRBD1. The CDR3 is made up of 18 amino acids. J was trimmed by 1 base and V by 1 base; bases with no gene match: 11. The germline V gene encodes CDR1 KGHSH and CDR2 LQKENI. The CDR3 is CASSPRYGQGKGNTEAFF. The CDR3 coding sequence is TGTGCCAGCTCACCACGCTACGGACAGGGTAAGGGGAACACTGAAGCTTTCTTT.

The rearrangement links TRBV6-2 or TRBV6-3 to TRBJ1-3, with TRBD1 matching 7 bases. Germline V gives CDR1 MNHEY, CDR2 SVGEGT. This CDR3 has 16 amino acids. V shed 2 bases and J 0 bases; nucleotides not matched to a gene: 4. CDR3 residues: CASSYPTGVSGNTIYF. CDR3 nucleotides: TGTGCCAGCAGTTACCCTACAGGGGTCTCTGGAAACACCATATATTTT.

The J gene is TRBJ2-4, the V gene TRBV9; weak D call: TRBD2 (6 bases). CDR1 is SGDLS and CDR2 is YYNGEE in the germline V gene. Between the trimmed V and J ends, which lost 0 bases and 10 bases, there was a span of 14 bases. The CDR3 totals 14 residues. CDR3 protein: CASSVAGTAGIQYF. In DNA form, the CDR3 reads TGTGCCAGCAGCGTAGCTGGCACGGCGGGAATTCAGTACTTC.

V gene TRBV11-2 combines with J gene TRBJ2-1; 8 bases match TRBD2. The CDR3 is 15 amino acids. CDR1 SGHAT and CDR2 FQNNGV come from the germline V gene. J was trimmed by 8 bases and V by 5 bases; bases with no gene match: 11. This CDR3 reads CASSPLAGLVDEQFF. CDR3 DNA sequence: TGTGCCAGCAGCCCCTTAGCGGGACTGGTCGATGAGCAGTTCTTC.

The CDR3 loop is CASSFQGDQPQHF. CDR3 bases: TGTGCCAGCAGCTTTCAGGGTGATCAGCCCCAGCATTTT. The J gene is TRBJ1-5, the V gene TRBV5-6, with D perhaps TRBD1 (5 bases). The CDR3 loop spans 13 amino acids. CDR1 and CDR2 (germline): SGHDT, YYEEEE. V lost 2 bases and J 5 bases, leaving 8 bases between the germline ends. Filled out from reference TRBV5-6 and TRBJ1-5, the complete variable domain reads DAGVTQSPTHLIKTRGQQVTLRCSPKSGHDTVSWYQQALGQGPQFIFQYYEEEERQRGNFPDRFSGHQFPNYSSELNVNALLLGDSALYLCASSFQGDQPQHFGDGTRLSIL.

V and J are TRBV27 and TRBJ1-5; 7 bases match TRBD1. CDR1 MNHEY and CDR2 SMNVEV come from the germline V gene (reference sequence). The length of the CDR3 is 15 residues. With V trimmed by 3 bases and J by 3 bases, 5 bases remained unmatched. CDR3 bases: TGTGCCAGCAGTTTGGCAGGGGGGTCCAATCAGCCCCAGCATTTT. This gives the protein CASSLAGGSNQPQHF.

The chain uses TRBV15 and TRBJ1-2; TRBD1 matches at 8 bases. From germline, CDR1 is LNHNV and CDR2 YYDKDF (reference sequence). Unmatched junction bases numbered 6, after V lost 0 bases and J lost 6 bases. This CDR3 spans 15 amino acids. The CDR3 loop reads CATSRDRPGQDGYTF. The CDR3 coding sequence is TGTGCCACCAGCAGAGACCGACCGGGACAGGATGGCTACACCTTC.

The V gene is TRBV12-3 or TRBV12-4, the J gene TRBJ2-1; perhaps TRBD2 as D (5 bases). V lost 6 bases to trimming and J lost 7 bases, with 10 bases between them. The length of the CDR3 is 12 residues. The CDR3 loop is CASRGAENEQFF. CDR3 sequence (DNA): TGTGCCAGCAGGGGAGCAGAAAATGAGCAGTTCTTC.

The chain joins TRBV6-1 to TRBJ1-2, with 8 positions matching TRBD1. V shed 2 bases, J shed 2 bases, and the junction held 7 bases outside the gene matches. Germline-derived CDR1 and CDR2 are MNHNS and SASEGT. The CDR3 spans 16 residues. DNA of the CDR3: TGTGCCAGCAGTGAAATGCAGAGGACAGGGAACTATGGCTACACCTTC. The encoded protein is CASSEMQRTGNYGYTF.

The genes are TRBV11-1 and TRBJ1-3; 7 bases match TRBD1. The V gene's germline CDR1 is SGHAT and CDR2 FQDESV (reference sequence). The V segment lost 2 bases and the J segment 4 bases; nucleotides outside the gene matches: 5. CDR3 length: 15 amino acids. This CDR3 reads CASSLRWDSGNTIYF. CDR3 in DNA: TGTGCCAGCAGCTTACGCTGGGACAGCGGAAACACCATATATTTT.

The gene calls are TRBV11-2 and TRBJ2-1, with TRBD2 as a possible D gene (7 bases). The V gene's germline CDR1 is SGHAT and CDR2 FQNNGV. CDR3 length equals 15 residues. Trimming took off 1 base at V and 4 bases at J, with 11 bases between the two ends. The DNA for the CDR3 is TGTGCCAGCAGCTTAGTGGGAGGGGGGTACAATGAGCAGTTCTTC. It is translated as CASSLVGGGYNEQFF. Full variable domain (rest looked up from reference TRBV11-2 and TRBJ2-1): EAGVAQSPRYKIIEKRQSVAFWCNPISGHATLYWYQQILGQGPKLLIQFQNNGVVDDSQLPKDRFSAERLKGVDSTLKIQPAKLEDSAVYLCASSLVGGGYNEQFFGPGTRLTVL.

J is TRBJ2-7 and V is TRBV5-1, with 8 bases matching TRBD1. Unmatched junction bases numbered 4, after V lost 2 bases and J lost 0 bases. CDR3 length: 15 amino acids. Germline CDR1 SGHRS, CDR2 YFSETQ. CDR3 in amino acids: CASSLIQGGSYEQYF. The CDR3 coding sequence is TGCGCCAGCAGCTTAATACAGGGGGGCTCCTACGAGCAGTACTTC.

The chain has TRBV28 and TRBJ2-7; 9 bases align to TRBD1. Looked up from germline, CDR1 is MDHEN and CDR2 is SYDVKM. The CDR3 runs to 16 residues. J was trimmed by 7 bases and V by 5 bases; bases with no gene match: 15. Here the CDR3 reads CASSSLGTGTPLEQYF. In DNA form, the CDR3 reads TGTGCCAGCAGTAGCTTAGGGACAGGGACTCCCCTTGAGCAGTACTTC.

The chain is built from TRBV28 and TRBJ1-5; a weak D match, TRBD1 (5 bases). V was pared by 1 base and J by 6 bases, with 10 bases between. CDR1 is MDHEN, CDR2 SYDVKM, per germline. The CDR3 is 14 residues long. The CDR3: CASSLLGGAQPQHF. DNA of the CDR3: TGTGCCAGCAGTTTATTAGGAGGGGCTCAGCCCCAGCATTTT.